These T cell receptor beta chains were read from a single sample in a study of blood T cell repertoires in COVID-19. Assay: immunoSEQ multiplex PCR; the TCRdb copy retains only in-frame clones and omits some. The sample shows about 170,000 clones, approximately 85% of them seen only once. The sample was peripheral blood. These receptor sequences come from an elderly man with COVID-19, enrolled during active disease. Both conserved end residues are part of each CDR3. A D gene is named only where the DNA matches it firmly. Rows may omit the clone size; those that give it use once, few, many or a size class.

>TRBD2|.|TRBV5-4|TRBJ2-4
CASSISGGAVNIQYF
TGTGCCAGCAGTATTAGCGGGGGGGCGGTAAACATTCAGTACTTC
>.|.|TRBV5-1|TRBJ2-5
CASSLGQQETQYF
TGCGCCAGCAGCCTTGGACAGCAAGAGACCCAGTACTTC
>.|.|TRBV4-3|TRBJ1-2
CASSQQRAYGYTF
TGCGCCAGCAGCCAACAGCGAGCCTATGGCTACACCTTC
>.|few|TRBV4-2|TRBJ1-1
CASSPRENTEAFF
TGTGCCAGCAGCCCCCGGGAGAACACTGAAGCTTTCTTT
>TRBD2|few|TRBV7-6|TRBJ2-3
CASSFTSGGYTDTQYF
TGTGCCAGCAGCTTTACTAGCGGGGGGTACACAGATACGCAGTATTTT
>TRBD1|once|TRBV25-1|TRBJ1-3
CASSDDRGMGNTIYF
TGTGCCAGCAGTGACGACAGGGGGATGGGAAACACCATATATTTT
>.|.|TRBV7-2|TRBJ1-5
CASSFSRDQPQHF
TGTGCCAGCAGCTTTTCCAGGGATCAGCCCCAGCATTTT
>.|.|TRBV2|TRBJ2-4
CASSYLRGMNIQYF
TGTGCCAGCAGTTATCTCAGGGGAATGAACATTCAGTACTTC
>TRBD1|.|TRBV7-8|TRBJ1-1
CASSPTGTGLNTEAFF
TGTGCCAGCAGCCCTACCGGGACAGGGTTGAACACTGAAGCTTTCTTT
>TRBD1|once|TRBV7-2|TRBJ2-7
CASTVSGGEQYF
TGTGCCAGCACCGTCTCAGGGGGCGAGCAGTACTTC
>TRBD1|.|TRBV7-2|TRBJ2-3
CASSLGGTGLSTDTQYF
TGTGCCAGCAGCTTGGGGGGGACAGGGTTAAGCACAGATACGCAGTATTTT
>TRBD1|.|TRBV24-1|TRBJ2-2
CATSEQGQGRTGELFF
TGTGCCACCAGTGAACAAGGACAGGGGAGAACCGGGGAGCTGTTTTTT
>.|.|TRBV11-2|TRBJ2-4
CASSAGTLEFQYF
TGTGCCAGCAGCGCCGGGACTTTAGAGTTTCAGTACTTC
>TRBD2|.|TRBV19|TRBJ2-3
CASSDLAGGTDTQYF
TGTGCCAGTAGTGACCTAGCGGGGGGGACAGATACGCAGTATTTT
>.|.|TRBV7-8|TRBJ1-4
CASSPRARREKLFF
TGTGCCAGCAGCCCCCGGGCCAGGAGGGAAAAACTGTTTTTT